The clone carrying this TCR beta chain occurred a few times. Antigen unknown. TCRdb reanalysed the 5' RACE reads using MiXCR and keeps one entry per CDR3 protein. The sample yields approximately 410,000 distinct CDR3 sequences, about 25% seen once. This sample stems from a study of T-cell memory formation after mild COVID-19. Study-level findings and limits: Cross-reactive memory apparently joined, as some responding clones appeared in pre-infection memory.

There are 13 residues in the CDR3. From germline, CDR1 is MNHEY and CDR2 SVGAGI. Unmatched junction bases numbered 7, after V lost 6 bases and J lost 7 bases. This rearrangement joins TRBV6-5 to TRBJ2-5, with 8 bases lining up with TRBD2. The receptor comes from an adult woman who had mild COVID-19 (a few samples of this study predate the infection). Cell type and time point are not known. Sample: PBMCs or a T cell subset sorted from them (not recorded which). This CDR3 is CASRASGYSTQYF. In DNA form, the CDR3 reads TGTGCCAGCAGGGCTAGCGGGTATTCGACCCAGTACTTC.